One and the same sample provided the 14 T cell receptor beta chains below, sequenced in a study of cytomegalovirus exposure and HLA in healthy donors. Both 60 Vbeta primers and 13 Jbeta primers went into the PCR. This table comes from immunoSEQ multiplex PCR, and its TCRdb copy is limited to in-frame clones, with some not included. The sample includes around 110,000 clones, less than 85% of them seen just once. The sequenced material came from PBMCs. These receptors were obtained from a man between 18 and 35 years old in good health and CMV-seronegative.

The V gene is TRBV5-1, the J gene TRBJ2-7; a weak D match, TRBD1 (5 bases). CDR3 length: 13 amino acids. The germline V gene encodes CDR1 SGHRS and CDR2 YFSETQ. The germline V and J ends were trimmed by 0 bases and 4 bases, with 8 bases remaining between them. The CDR3 region is CASSLGQLYEQYF. In DNA form, the CDR3 reads TGCGCCAGCAGCTTGGGACAGCTGTACGAGCAGTACTTC.

The chain is built from TRBV29-1 and TRBJ2-5, with D possibly matching TRBD2 (5 bases). CDR1 SQVTM and CDR2 ANQGSEA come from the germline V gene. V lost 8 bases and J lost 5, with 12 bases in between. This CDR3 is 11 amino acids long. This chain's CDR3 is CSYGSGETQYF. The CDR3 nucleotides read TGCAGCTATGGGAGTGGGGAGACCCAGTACTTC. Full variable domain (rest looked up from reference TRBV29-1 and TRBJ2-5): SAVISQKPSRDICQRGTSLTIQCQVDSQVTMMFWYRQQPGQSLTLIATANQGSEATYESGFVIDKFPISRPNLTFSTLTVSNMSPEDSSIYLCSYGSGETQYFGPGTRLLVL.

This clone appeared a single time. This chain links TRBV7-8 with TRBJ2-3; 10 bases are shared with TRBD2. V dropped 7 bases and J dropped 1; count of bases not matched to a gene: 5. CDR1 is SGHVS and CDR2 is FQNEAQ in the germline V gene. The CDR3 covers 15 residues. The CDR3 nucleotides are TGTGCCAGCACCCTAGCGGGAGAACGCACAGATACGCAGTATTTT. Residues: CASTLAGERTDTQYF. The full variable domain, in which reference TRBV7-8 and TRBJ2-3 provide the parts outside the CDR3, is GAGVSQSPRYKVAKRGQDVALRCDPISGHVSLFWYQQALGQGPEFLTYFQNEAQLDKSGLPSDRFFAERPEGSVSTLKIQRTQQEDSAVYLCASTLAGERTDTQYFGPGTRLTVL.

This rearrangement joins TRBV5-4 to TRBJ2-1; D might be TRBD2 (7 bases). Germline V CDR1 and CDR2: SGHNT, YYREEE (reference sequence). This CDR3 contains 14 residues. The V end lost 5 bases, the J end lost 8 bases, and 17 bases lay between the germline ends. This CDR3 reads CASRTGGRGDEQFF. As DNA, the CDR3 is TGTGCCAGCAGGACGGGGGGCAGGGGCGATGAGCAGTTCTTC.

This sequence joins TRBV19 and TRBJ2-5, with a weak D call TRBD1 (5 bases). The V and J ends lost 3 bases and 5 bases respectively, with 10 bases between them. Germline CDR1 and CDR2: LNHDA and SQIVND (reference sequence). The CDR3 spans 13 residues. The CDR3 is CASSIRVVETQYF. Written as DNA, the CDR3 is TGTGCCAGTAGTATCAGGGTAGTGGAGACCCAGTACTTC. Full variable domain (outside the CDR3, taken from reference TRBV19 and TRBJ2-5): DGGITQSPKYLFRKEGQNVTLSCEQNLNHDAMYWYRQDPGQGLRLIYYSQIVNDFQKGDIAEGYSVSREKKESFPLTVTSAQKNPTAFYLCASSIRVVETQYFGPGTRLLVL.

The chain combines TRBV15 with TRBJ1-5; tentatively, D is TRBD1 (5 bases). The ends were cut back, 6 bases at V and 0 bases at J, with 18 bases in the middle. Germline V lookup: CDR1 LNHNV, CDR2 YYDKDF (reference sequence). The CDR3 covers 17 residues. Written as DNA, the CDR3 is TGTGCCACCAGAGAAGTGACGGGACTTTTTAGCAATCAGCCCCAGCATTTT. Amino acid sequence: CATREVTGLFSNQPQHF.

V usage is TRBV18 and J usage is TRBJ1-1; maybe TRBD1 (6 bases). The CDR3 has 15 residues. Trimming shortened V by 3 bases and J by 1 base, and 12 bases separated the two germline ends. The V gene's germline CDR1 is KGHSH and CDR2 LQKENI. DNA for the CDR3: TGTGCCAGCTCACCCTACAGGGATGGGAACACTGAAGCTTTCTTT. As protein: CASSPYRDGNTEAFF. Combining the CDR3 with reference TRBV18 and TRBJ1-1 gives the whole variable domain NAGVMQNPRHLVRRRGQEARLRCSPMKGHSHVYWYRQLPEEGLKFMVYLQKENIIDESGMPKERFSAEFPKEGPSILRIQQVVRGDSAAYFCASSPYRDGNTEAFFGQGTRLTVV.

V usage is TRBV18 and J usage is TRBJ1-6, with TRBD1 identical over 9 bases. The V gene end was trimmed by 5 bases and the J gene end by 6 bases; junction bases not matched to a gene: 8. The CDR3 is 16 amino acids. The V gene's germline CDR1 is KGHSH and CDR2 LQKENI. The CDR3 here is CASSSTRDRVNSPLHF. The CDR3 region has the DNA TGTGCCAGCTCATCTACCCGGGACAGGGTTAATTCACCCCTCCACTTT.

V and J are TRBV28 and TRBJ2-1, with D possibly matching TRBD2 (5 bases). The CDR3 runs 14 residues. Germline V lookup: CDR1 MDHEN, CDR2 SYDVKM. V shed 5 bases and J shed 5 bases, with 13 bases lying between them. The CDR3 here is CASSPYTGDNEQFF. The CDR3 region has the DNA TGTGCCAGCAGTCCCTACACCGGGGACAATGAGCAGTTCTTC. The variable domain in full, with the rest retrieved from reference TRBV28 and TRBJ2-1, is DVKVTQSSRYLVKRTGEKVFLECVQDMDHENMFWYRQDPGLGLRLIYFSYDVKMKEKGDIPEGYSVSREKKERFSLILESASTNQTSMYLCASSPYTGDNEQFFGPGTRLTVL.

This clone was detected only a few times. The chain couples TRBV15 to TRBJ1-1; 7 nucleotides agree with TRBD1. This CDR3 has 15 residues. The germline V gene encodes CDR1 LNHNV and CDR2 YYDKDF (reference sequence). After removal of 7 bases from V and 1 base from J, the junction contained 9 bases not matched to a gene. This CDR3 reads CATTDNRGWNTEAFF. The CDR3 nucleotides are TGTGCCACCACGGATAACAGGGGCTGGAACACTGAAGCTTTCTTT.

This rearrangement joins TRBV7-2 to TRBJ2-5, with 13 positions matching TRBD2. The V segment lost 5 bases and the J segment 1 base; nucleotides outside the gene matches: 7. Germline V gene sequence: CDR1 SGHTA, CDR2 FQGNSA. This CDR3 is 17 amino acids long. CDR3: CASSNGLAGDPQETQYF. The CDR3 DNA reads as TGTGCCAGCAGCAACGGACTAGCGGGGGACCCCCAAGAGACCCAGTACTTC. The variable domain in full, completed from reference TRBV7-2 and TRBJ2-5, reads GAGVSQSPSNKVTEKGKDVELRCDPISGHTALYWYRQSLGQGLEFLIYFQGNSAPDKSGLPSDRFSAERTGGSVSTLTIQRTQQEDSAVYLCASSNGLAGDPQETQYFGPGTRLLVL.

About this clone: One end of the junction is discordant with germline, which a read error may explain. J is TRBJ1-2 and V is TRBV7-9, with D unresolved. This CDR3 contains 12 residues. Germline lookup yields CDR1 SEHNR and CDR2 FQNEAQ (reference sequence). CDR3: CSSSTEVGGYTF. CDR3 in DNA: TGTTCCAGCAGCACGGAGGTCGGTGGCTACACCTTC.

The chain uses TRBV12-5 and TRBJ2-3, with unresolved D. Trimming removed 7 bases at V and 2 bases at J, with 19 bases between. This CDR3 is 16 amino acids long. The germline CDR1 and CDR2 sequences are LGHNT and FRNRAP. CDR3: CASASSTLKYTDTQYF. The CDR3 DNA follows: TGTGCTAGTGCCTCCTCGACACTGAAGTACACAGATACGCAGTATTTT. Filled out from reference TRBV12-5 and TRBJ2-3, the complete variable domain reads DARVTQTPRHKVTEMGQEVTMRCQPILGHNTVFWYRQTMMQGLELLAYFRNRAPLDDSGMPKDRFSAEMPDATLATLKIQPSEPRDSAVYFCASASSTLKYTDTQYFGPGTRLTVL.

This clone was counted a few times. The rearrangement links TRBV6-5 to TRBJ1-4; D is ambiguous. V lost 6 bases and J lost 6, with 11 bases in between. CDR1 MNHEY and CDR2 SVGAGI come from the germline V gene. The CDR3 is 13 amino acids. The CDR3 DNA reads as TGTGCCAGCAGCGACGTGGGCGATGAAAAACTGTTTTTT. This encodes CASSDVGDEKLFF.